The present entry profiles one T cell receptor beta chain with its context. Its antigen remains unidentified. Treatment specified: roughly 10-day PBMC culture with coronavirus spike peptide pools or control peptides (ViraFEST assay). T cells were expanded with peptide pools, and expanded clonotypes were identified by TCR sequencing. The source of the sample is a study of vaccination and CD4 T cells after COVID-19. Study-level background: Stimuli were overlapping spike peptide pools of SARS-CoV-2 and three common cold coronaviruses (HCoV-NL63, HCoV-OC43, HCoV-229E). Study conclusions and caveats: Only after vaccination were a median approximately 86% of convalescents' reactive clones seen. A nonsignificant rise from roughly 22 to 38 was seen in the median number of SARS-CoV-2-reactive clonotypes.

Cultured CD4+ T cell DNA underwent sequencing with the Oncomine TCR Beta short-read assay. MiXCR was run by TCRdb on the PCR reads, yielding one entry per CDR3 protein. This repertoire shows 15,000 to 20,000 distinct CDR3 sequences, roughly 48% found once; its top ten account for about 10%. Germline lookup yields CDR1 SGHTA and CDR2 FQGNSA. CDR3 length: 14 amino acids. With 5 bases clipped from V and 1 base from J, the junction kept 5 bases outside the gene matches. This sequence originates from a human donor who had recovered from COVID-19. The source was CD4+ T cells from blood, cultured in vitro, collected before SARS-CoV-2 vaccination. The J gene is TRBJ2-7, the V gene TRBV7-2; TRBD1 matches at 7 bases. The CDR3 region is CASSNRDRSYEQYF. Written as DNA, the CDR3 is TGTGCCAGCAGCAACCGGGACAGATCCTACGAGCAGTACTTC.